This passage covers 13 T cell receptor beta chains from one sample sequenced in a study of cytomegalovirus exposure and HLA in healthy donors. Here immunoSEQ multiplex PCR was the method, and the copy in TCRdb shows in-frame clones only, minus some. Of about 260,000 clones listed, around 90% are singletons. Sequencing used PBMCs. The receptor set was obtained from a woman in her 30s in good health and CMV-seronegative.

The rearrangement joins TRBV27 to TRBJ2-2; D is unresolved. Trimming took off 4 bases at V and 6 bases at J, with 9 bases between the two ends. Germline V gene data show CDR1 as MNHEY and CDR2 as SMNVEV (reference sequence). The CDR3 spans 13 residues. This chain's CDR3 is CASSSRPAGELFF. The DNA for the CDR3 is TGTGCCAGCAGTTCAAGGCCAGCCGGGGAGCTGTTTTTT.

The V call is TRBV30, the J call TRBJ2-5; 8 bases align to TRBD2. Germline trimming cut 0 bases from V and 6 bases from J; bases unmatched to any gene: 12. Germline V lookup: CDR1 GTSNPN, CDR2 SVGIG (reference sequence). This CDR3 has 16 residues. CDR3 residues: CAWSVRSGGEVKTQYF. CDR3 nucleotides: TGTGCCTGGAGTGTACGAAGCGGGGGCGAAGTTAAGACCCAGTACTTC.

This sequence joins TRBV6-5 and TRBJ2-1, with 7 bases identical to TRBD2. The length of the CDR3 is 16 residues. Unmatched junction bases numbered 9, after V lost 4 bases and J lost 3 bases. Germline-derived CDR1 and CDR2 are MNHEY and SVGAGI. CDR3 amino acids: CASSSLASGNYNEQFF. CDR3 coding DNA: TGTGCCAGCAGTTCACTAGCGAGTGGAAACTACAATGAGCAGTTCTTC.

V is TRBV7-9 and J is TRBJ2-1; 12 bases are shared with TRBD2. The CDR3 is made up of 17 amino acids. The germline CDR1 and CDR2 sequences are SEHNR and FQNEAQ (reference sequence). The junction had 9 bases not matched to a gene; V was cut back by 5 bases and J by 4 bases. The CDR3 is CASSETSGRRYYNEQFF. The CDR3 nucleotides read TGTGCCAGCAGCGAGACTAGCGGGAGAAGGTATTACAATGAGCAGTTCTTC.

The V call is TRBV19, the J call TRBJ1-5, with D uncertain. The CDR3 covers 15 residues. Trimming stripped 4 bases from V and 0 bases from J, with 10 bases between. Germline V gives CDR1 LNHDA, CDR2 SQIVND (reference sequence). Here the CDR3 reads CASSNMAGSNQPQHF. As DNA, the CDR3 is TGTGCCAGTAGTAACATGGCAGGTAGCAATCAGCCCCAGCATTTT.

This chain connects TRBV6-1 to TRBJ2-7; D not resolved. Trimming took off 3 bases at V and 3 bases at J, with 3 bases between the two ends. The CDR3 has 11 amino acids. Germline V gene data show CDR1 as MNHNS and CDR2 as SASEGT. The CDR3 spells CASSDGYEQYF. In nucleotides, the CDR3 is TGTGCCAGCAGTGACGGCTACGAGCAGTACTTC.

Only one count was recorded for this clone. The rearrangement joins TRBV10-3 to TRBJ1-1; the D is unclear. The V and J ends lost 1 base and 0 bases respectively, with 6 bases between them. Germline V CDR1 and CDR2: ENHRY, SYGVKD. This CDR3 comprises 14 residues. The CDR3 DNA reads TGTGCCATCAGTGAGTTGCTCATGAACACTGAAGCTTTCTTT. It yields the protein CAISELLMNTEAFF.

V and J are TRBV7-8 and TRBJ2-3, with 9 bases that match TRBD1. The CDR3 spans 14 residues. J lost 8 bases, V lost 4 bases, and 7 bases had no gene match. From germline, CDR1 is SGHVS and CDR2 FQNEAQ. The CDR3 loop reads CASSSGQGVGTQYF. CDR3 DNA: TGTGCCAGCAGCTCGGGACAGGGAGTAGGTACGCAGTATTTT.

The chain carries TRBV11-2 and TRBJ2-3; 10 bases are shared with TRBD1. CDR1 is SGHAT and CDR2 is FQNNGV in the germline V gene. J lost 4 bases, V lost 3 bases, and 4 bases had no gene match. This CDR3 has 15 amino acids. This CDR3 is CASSFDRGRADTQYF. CDR3 sequence (DNA): TGTGCCAGCAGCTTCGACAGGGGGCGAGCAGATACGCAGTATTTT.

This sequence joins TRBV2 and TRBJ2-3; unclear D gene. This CDR3 spans 11 amino acids. V was clipped by 4 bases and J by 5 bases, with 4 bases between them. Germline CDR1 reads SNHLY; CDR2 reads FYNNEI. CDR3 in amino acids: CASSVRDTQYF. The CDR3 DNA reads TGTGCCAGCAGTGTAAGAGATACGCAGTATTTT.

In regard to this clone: Additional DNA sequences in this sample encode the identical CDR3. V usage is TRBV18 and J usage is TRBJ1-2, with 8 bases lining up with TRBD1. This CDR3 region has 14 residues. Germline CDR1 reads KGHSH; CDR2 reads LQKENI. V shed 2 bases and J 3 bases; nucleotides not matched to a gene: 2. CDR3 sequence reads: CASSPGQGDYGYTF. CDR3 DNA sequence: TGTGCCAGCTCACCAGGACAGGGTGACTATGGCTACACCTTC.

This chain links TRBV6-1 with TRBJ2-5; a possible D gene is TRBD1 (6 bases). Trimming cost V 4 bases and J 3 bases, with 15 bases left between them. Looked up from germline, CDR1 is MNHNS and CDR2 is SASEGT. The CDR3 has 15 amino acids. The CDR3 is CASSGWDKGKETQYF. The CDR3 coding sequence is TGTGCCAGCAGTGGATGGGACAAGGGGAAAGAGACCCAGTACTTC.

The chain carries TRBV9 and TRBJ2-1, with TRBD2 matching 10 bases. CDR1 is SGDLS, CDR2 YYNGEE, per germline. CDR3 length: 19 amino acids. V gave up 0 bases and J gave up 6 bases; unmatched junction bases: 15. CDR3 region: CASSVALGTGTSELNEQFF. The CDR3 coding sequence is TGTGCCAGCAGCGTAGCTCTTGGTACCGGGACTAGCGAACTCAATGAGCAGTTCTTC.